This T cell receptor (beta chain) was documented in a study of blood T cell repertoires in COVID-19 (dated by TCRdb to the early 2020s). Regarding the research as a whole: Samples from collaborators originated in the United States, Italy and Spain and spanned both the acute and convalescent phases of COVID-19. The samples were drawn from two sources: the first 160 participants of the ongoing ImmuneRACE study, and fewer than 1,500 subjects contributed by 6 global collaborators. Deeply sampled blood TCRbeta repertoires from subjects exposed to, actively infected with, or recovered from COVID-19 were included in the dataset. The repertoires were made available in a free public database intended to serve as a resource for research on the immune response to SARS-CoV-2. The material from the prospective study consisted of cDNA or gDNA derived from T cells, B-cell-depleted T cells, or PBMCs. Nearly every sample came with metadata listing a de-identified subject ID, COVID-19 status, age in years and sex. Where HLA class I and class II types were available, the types were taken from metadata supplied by the sample provider, not from assay-based typing. Overall study results and their limits: The amount of clinical and demographic metadata varied by source and participant and was provided uncurated.

Per the germline V gene (reference sequence), WNHNN is the CDR1 and SYGVQD is the CDR2. V gives up 4 bases and J gives up 7 bases, and the segment between their germline ends measures 10 bases. The cysteine opens and the phenylalanine closes a CDR3 of 13 amino acids. The DNA shown is the 39-base CDR3, in frame from base 1. TCRbeta CDR3 regions were amplified from genomic DNA using the immunoSEQ Assay, a bias-controlled multiplex PCR. Per the authors' processing: The number of nucleated cells in each sample was estimated from the amplification of reference gene primers within the assay. Sequence reads were collapsed and filtered to measure the absolute abundance of every unique TCRbeta CDR3 rearrangement. For each sample, productive Simpson clonality was calculated as the square root of Simpson's diversity index across productive rearrangements. Sourced from immuneACCESS, this table was stored by TCRdb with only in-frame sequences that have V and J called. A share of the clones is absent; for the studies checked, an unresolved V gene accounts for under half, and the remainder has no known explanation. That table gives V, J and clone size, and the DNA gave D and trimming. Counted in this sample were roughly 120,000 clones; about 80% of them appeared once. Less than 4% of the sample rests with the top ten.

In its sample, this clone was seen once. Which antigen it targets is not known. No base quality information exists; no much larger clone differs at one position. Each collaborating institution followed its own protocols to collect whole blood in K2EDTA tubes. For TCRbeta analysis, collaborators shipped samples as frozen whole blood, isolated PBMCs, or DNA extracted from either of those sample types. Sequenced input: peripheral blood. The chain is encoded by TRBV10-1 joined to TRBJ2-2, with no reliable assignment of the D segment. The receptor comes from a woman of 80 years or more with acute or convalescent COVID-19. In nucleotide form, the sequence is TGCGCCAGCAGTGGCAGCTACAGCGGGGAGCTGTTTTTT. Its product reads: CASSGSYSGELFF.